The clone carrying this T cell receptor (beta chain) was detected a few times. Antigen specificity is unknown. Since a much larger clone is just one base distant, this may be a read error. The entry originates in a study of regulatory T cells in long-lasting Graves disease. In germline, CDR1 is MRHNA, CDR2 SNTAGT. The CDR3 has 14 amino acids. Specified time point: newly diagnosed GD, antithyroid drugs for less than 3 months. Making the TCR library involved RNA that had been extracted from PBMCs. Study-level points and caveats: Accuracy may have been reduced by the small sample size. Favored gene segments in persistent disease were TRBV28, TRBJ1-2 and TRBJ2-5.

For TCR beta, libraries came from iRepertoire HTBI primers and Arm-PCR of CDR3 regions. TCRdb reprocessed the multiplex PCR reads via MiXCR and lists one record per CDR3 protein. Of 350,000 to 500,000 distinct CDR3 sequences listed, around 13% are singletons. This sample also appeared in a second study, on T cells in Graves' hyperthyroidism and ophthalmopathy. That report notes: Orbital computed tomography, thyroid ultrasound, serum thyroxine and TRAb, and clinical symptoms together informed the diagnoses.

The chain links TRBV6-4 to TRBJ1-2; no definite D call. The sample consisted of peripheral blood mononuclear cells (PBMCs), taken at new diagnosis, from a patient treated with antithyroid drugs. This receptor was obtained from a woman between 45 and 60 years old with Graves disease. CDR3 nucleotides: TGTGCCAGCAGTTACTCGGCAGGAGAGGATGGCTACACCTTC. Protein: CASSYSAGEDGYTF.